This TCR beta chain derives from a study of blood T cell repertoires in COVID-19. Study-level information: Whether acute or convalescent, the COVID-19 samples came from the United States, Italy and Spain. T cells, B-cell-depleted T cells, or PBMCs provided the cDNA or gDNA that served as material.

Under the authors' procedure: Quantification of nucleated cells was approximated via reference gene primer amplification. Repertoires were generated with immunoSEQ multiplex PCR, while TCRdb's copy carries only in-frame clones and drops some. That table gives V, J and clone size, and the DNA gave D and trimming. The sample yields a few hundred thousand clones, roughly 84% seen once. Germline lookup yields CDR1 SNHLY and CDR2 FYNNEI. V lost 6 bases and J lost 4; bases outside the gene matches: 11. This CDR3 has 16 amino acids. Sequenced: peripheral blood. The chain carries TRBV2 and TRBJ1-2; 10 nucleotides match TRBD1. The source is a man in his forties who had recovered from COVID-19. CDR3 coding DNA: TGTGCCAGCAGACCCGCGGGGGACAGGGGCATCTATGGCTACACCTTC. The encoded protein is CASRPAGDRGIYGYTF.